These 17 T cell receptor beta chains originate from one sample sequenced in a study of blood T cell repertoires in COVID-19. Only in-frame clones appear in the TCRdb table, and some are missing; sequencing was by immunoSEQ multiplex PCR. The sample records more than 200,000 clones, more than 75% being singletons. Sequenced: peripheral blood. Receptor source: a man aged 45-65 years with COVID-19, enrolled during active disease.

This clone was seen more than once but under ten times. This chain connects TRBV7-8 to TRBJ1-5, with TRBD1 identical over 9 bases. The CDR3 length is 15 residues. Germline trimming cut 4 bases from V and 9 bases from J; bases unmatched to any gene: 10. The germline gives CDR1 SGHVS, CDR2 FQNEAQ. CDR3 residues: CASSSSRDRVMPQHF. The CDR3 DNA reads TGTGCCAGCAGCTCTAGTCGGGACAGGGTAATGCCCCAGCATTTT.

The chain employs TRBV9 and TRBJ1-3, with D unresolved. The CDR3 loop spans 15 amino acids. The germline V and J ends were trimmed by 3 bases and 0 bases, with 10 bases remaining between them. Germline V lookup: CDR1 SGDLS, CDR2 YYNGEE. The CDR3 DNA follows: TGTGCCAGCAGCGAGTCGGGGAGCTCTGGAAACACCATATATTTT. It translates to CASSESGSSGNTIYF.

The chain links TRBV2 to TRBJ2-6; 9 bases are shared with TRBD1. Germline V CDR1 and CDR2: SNHLY, FYNNEI. V gave up 6 bases and J gave up 1 base; unmatched junction bases: 7. The CDR3 runs 17 residues. CDR3 residues: CASRGDRVSSGANVLTF. CDR3 sequence (DNA): TGTGCCAGCAGGGGGGACAGGGTTTCTTCTGGGGCCAACGTCCTGACTTTC.

This clone has a handful of counts. The chain is built from TRBV27 and TRBJ1-5; D perhaps matches TRBD1 (6 bases). Germline V gene lookup returns CDR1 MNHEY and CDR2 SMNVEV (reference sequence). The CDR3 totals 14 residues. The germline V and J ends were trimmed by 3 bases and 6 bases, with 12 bases remaining between them. The CDR3 sequence is CASSFGGGSQPQHF. As DNA, the CDR3 is TGTGCCAGCAGTTTCGGGGGGGGCTCTCAGCCCCAGCATTTT.

V is TRBV10-2 and J is TRBJ1-5; tentative D call: TRBD1 (5 bases). The CDR3 length is 15 residues. V lost 0 bases and J 5 bases, leaving 11 bases between the germline ends. Germline CDR1 and CDR2: WSHSY and SAAADI. CDR3 protein: CASSESGGSDQPQHF. The CDR3 region has the DNA TGCGCCAGCAGTGAGTCCGGGGGGTCGGATCAGCCCCAGCATTTT.

J is TRBJ2-5 and V is TRBV18, with D maybe TRBD1 (6 bases). CDR3 length: 14 amino acids. From germline, CDR1 is KGHSH and CDR2 LQKENI. V shed 6 bases and J shed 2 bases, with 13 bases lying between them. CDR3 in amino acids: CASSLTGGQETQYF. Written as DNA, the CDR3 is TGTGCCAGCTCCTTGACAGGAGGTCAAGAGACCCAGTACTTC.

This sequence joins TRBV24-1 and TRBJ1-6; D remains unclear. This CDR3 has 13 residues. CDR1 and CDR2 from the germline V gene are KGHDR and SFDVKD. V lost 9 bases and J lost 8, with 13 bases in between. This CDR3 is CATAVRPDSPLHF. In DNA form, the CDR3 reads TGTGCCACCGCCGTGAGGCCAGATTCACCCCTCCACTTT.

The J gene is TRBJ2-2, the V gene TRBV12-5; the D gene is possibly TRBD1 (6 bases). V was pared by 6 bases and J by 5 bases, with 16 bases between. CDR3 length: 15 residues. Germline V gives CDR1 LGHNT, CDR2 FRNRAP. The DNA for the CDR3 is TGTGCTAGTGGCCTCCCAACAGGGTTAACCGGGGAGCTGTTTTTT. Encoded protein: CASGLPTGLTGELFF.

V is TRBV10-3 and J is TRBJ1-2, with 10 bases identical to TRBD1. Germline assignment: CDR1 ENHRY and CDR2 SYGVKD. The CDR3 is 12 amino acids. J was trimmed by 8 bases and V by 10 bases; bases with no gene match: 7. CDR3 bases: TGTGCCACCGAGGGGACAGGGGACGGCTACACCTTC. Residues: CATEGTGDGYTF.

This clone showed up just a few times. V is TRBV2 and J is TRBJ1-5; 7 bases map to TRBD1. The CDR3 totals 13 residues. CDR1 is SNHLY, CDR2 FYNNEI, per germline. V dropped 9 bases and J dropped 2; count of bases not matched to a gene: 4. The chain's CDR3 is CASNRGGNQPQHF. CDR3 DNA sequence: TGTGCCAGTAACAGGGGTGGCAATCAGCCCCAGCATTTT.

This chain links TRBV10-3 with TRBJ1-4, with 7 bases identical to TRBD1. Trimming at V came to 2 bases and at J to 8 bases, leaving 11 bases not matched to a gene. The germline V gene has CDR1 ENHRY and CDR2 SYGVKD. This CDR3 spans 16 amino acids. This chain's CDR3 is CAISEDGTVGEEKLFF. Here the CDR3 DNA reads TGTGCCATCAGTGAGGACGGGACAGTGGGGGAGGAAAAACTGTTTTTT.

On this clone: This CDR3 is also generated by other DNA sequences in the sample. This chain uses TRBV6-5 with TRBJ1-1; 8 bases are a match to TRBD1. J gave up 3 bases and V 7 bases, and 1 base lay outside the gene matches. The CDR3 length is 12 residues. Germline CDR1 and CDR2: MNHEY and SVGAGI. The CDR3 bases are TGTGCCAGCAACAGGGGGGACACTGAAGCTTTCTTT. As protein: CASNRGDTEAFF.

The rearrangement links TRBV6-5 to TRBJ2-7; 9 nucleotides align to TRBD1. CDR3 length: 15 amino acids. The V gene's germline CDR1 is MNHEY and CDR2 SVGAGI. J gave up 0 bases and V 7 bases, and 7 bases lay outside the gene matches. The CDR3 region has the DNA TGTGCCAGCACCCGGACAGGGGACACCTCCTACGAGCAGTACTTC. The encoded protein is CASTRTGDTSYEQYF.

The chain couples TRBV27 to TRBJ1-2, with 9 nucleotides matching TRBD1. The CDR3 has 14 residues. With 7 bases clipped from V and 2 bases from J, the junction kept 5 bases outside the gene matches. Germline assignment: CDR1 MNHEY and CDR2 SMNVEV (reference sequence). The CDR3 nucleotides read TGTGCCAGCACTCCCGGGACAGGGAACTATGGCTACACCTTC. Its translation is CASTPGTGNYGYTF.

The chain is built from TRBV18 and TRBJ2-2; D is possibly TRBD1 (6 bases). Germline-derived CDR1 and CDR2 are KGHSH and LQKENI. Trimming removed 3 bases from V and 5 bases from J, with 10 bases in between. The CDR3 extends over 14 amino acids. CDR3 nucleotides: TGTGCCAGCTCACCGGGACAAAATACCGGGGAGCTGTTTTTT. This gives the protein CASSPGQNTGELFF.

V usage is TRBV19 and J usage is TRBJ2-7; 7 bases are shared with TRBD1. This CDR3 is built from 15 residues. The germline V gene has CDR1 LNHDA and CDR2 SQIVND (reference sequence). V lost 4 bases to trimming and J lost 2 bases; unmatched junction nucleotides: 8. The CDR3 DNA follows: TGTGCCAGTAGTACCTCGGACAGGTCAACCTACGAGCAGTACTTC. Its protein product is CASSTSDRSTYEQYF.

The CDR3, as DNA: TGTGCCAGCAGACTAAATCAGCCCCAGCATTTT. Residues: CASRLNQPQHF. The gene calls are TRBV6-6 and TRBJ1-5, with D unresolved. The CDR3 is made up of 11 amino acids. CDR1 MNHNY and CDR2 SVGAGI come from the germline V gene (reference sequence). V was clipped by 6 bases and J by 4 bases, with 4 bases between them.